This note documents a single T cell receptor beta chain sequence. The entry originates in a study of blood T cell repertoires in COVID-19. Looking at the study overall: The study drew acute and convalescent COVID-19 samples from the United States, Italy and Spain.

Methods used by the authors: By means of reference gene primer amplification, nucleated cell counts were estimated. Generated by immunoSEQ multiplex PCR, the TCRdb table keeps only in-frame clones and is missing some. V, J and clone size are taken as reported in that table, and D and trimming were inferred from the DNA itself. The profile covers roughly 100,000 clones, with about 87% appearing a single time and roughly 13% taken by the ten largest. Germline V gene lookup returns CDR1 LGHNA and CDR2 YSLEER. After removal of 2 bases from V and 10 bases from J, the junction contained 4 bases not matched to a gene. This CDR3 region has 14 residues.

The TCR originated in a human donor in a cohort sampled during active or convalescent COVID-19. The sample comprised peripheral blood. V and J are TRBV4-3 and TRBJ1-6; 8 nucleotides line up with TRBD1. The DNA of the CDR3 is TGCGCCAGCAGCCAACGGACAGGGTTCTCACCCCTCCACTTT. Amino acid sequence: CASSQRTGFSPLHF.